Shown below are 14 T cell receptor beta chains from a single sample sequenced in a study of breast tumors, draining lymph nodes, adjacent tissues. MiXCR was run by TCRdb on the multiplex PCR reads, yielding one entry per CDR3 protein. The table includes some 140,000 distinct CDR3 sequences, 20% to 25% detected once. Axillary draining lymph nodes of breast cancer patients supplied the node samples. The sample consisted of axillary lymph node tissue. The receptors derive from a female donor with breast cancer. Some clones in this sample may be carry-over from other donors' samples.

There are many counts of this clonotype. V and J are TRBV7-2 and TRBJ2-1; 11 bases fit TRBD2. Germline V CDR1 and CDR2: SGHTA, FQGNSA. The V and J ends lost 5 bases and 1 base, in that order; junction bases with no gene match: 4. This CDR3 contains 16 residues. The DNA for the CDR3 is TGTGCCAGCAGCCCCTGGACTAGCGGGTCCTACAATGAGCAGTTCTTC. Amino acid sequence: CASSPWTSGSYNEQFF.

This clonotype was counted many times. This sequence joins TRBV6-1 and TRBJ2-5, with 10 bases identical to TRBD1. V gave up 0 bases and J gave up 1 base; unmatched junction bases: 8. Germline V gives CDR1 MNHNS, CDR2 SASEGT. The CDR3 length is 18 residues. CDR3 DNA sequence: TGTGCCAGCAGTGAAGCGATACAGACAGGGGGCTCCCAAGAGACCCAGTACTTC. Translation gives CASSEAIQTGGSQETQYF.

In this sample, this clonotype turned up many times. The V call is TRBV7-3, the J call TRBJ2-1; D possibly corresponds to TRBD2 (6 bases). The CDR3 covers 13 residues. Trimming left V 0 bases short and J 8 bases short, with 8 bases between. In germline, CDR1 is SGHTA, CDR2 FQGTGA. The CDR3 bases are TGTGCCAGCAGCTTAACGTTAGCGGATGAGCAGTTCTTC. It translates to CASSLTLADEQFF.

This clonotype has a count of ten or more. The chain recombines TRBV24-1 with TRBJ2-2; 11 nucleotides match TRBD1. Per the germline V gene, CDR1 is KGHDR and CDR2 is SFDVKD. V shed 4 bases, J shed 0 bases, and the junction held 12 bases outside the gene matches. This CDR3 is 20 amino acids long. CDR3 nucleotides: TGTGCCACCAGTGAAGCCGGGACAGGGGGGTTAGCATCGAACACCGGGGAGCTGTTTTTT. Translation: CATSEAGTGGLASNTGELFF.

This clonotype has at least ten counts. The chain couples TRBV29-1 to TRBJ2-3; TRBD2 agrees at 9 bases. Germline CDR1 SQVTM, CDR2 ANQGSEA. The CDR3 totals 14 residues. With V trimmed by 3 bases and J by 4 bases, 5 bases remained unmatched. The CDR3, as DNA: TGCAGCGTTGACTGGCGGGAGGGCCCAGATACGCAGTATTTT. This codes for CSVDWREGPDTQYF.

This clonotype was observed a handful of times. CDR3 loop: CSASFPGTGKNIQYF. The DNA for the CDR3 is TGCAGTGCTAGTTTTCCAGGGACAGGGAAAAACATTCAGTACTTC. V is TRBV20-1 and J is TRBJ2-4, with 9 bases identical to TRBD1. CDR3 length equals 15 residues. Unmatched junction bases numbered 7, after V lost 3 bases and J lost 4 bases. Germline CDR1 is DFQATT and CDR2 is SNEGSKA (reference sequence).

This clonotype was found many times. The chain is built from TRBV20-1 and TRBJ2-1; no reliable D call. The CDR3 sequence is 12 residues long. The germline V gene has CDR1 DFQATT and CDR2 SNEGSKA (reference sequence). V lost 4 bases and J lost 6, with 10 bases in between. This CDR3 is CSATPDLNEQFF. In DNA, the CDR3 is TGCAGTGCTACCCCTGACCTCAATGAGCAGTTCTTC.

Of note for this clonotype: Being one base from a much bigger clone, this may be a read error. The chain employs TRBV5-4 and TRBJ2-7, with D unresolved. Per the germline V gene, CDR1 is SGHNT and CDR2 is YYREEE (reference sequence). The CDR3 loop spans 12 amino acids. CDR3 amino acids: CANSLEHREQYF. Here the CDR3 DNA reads TGTGCCAACAGCTTGGAACACCGCGAGCAGTACTTC.

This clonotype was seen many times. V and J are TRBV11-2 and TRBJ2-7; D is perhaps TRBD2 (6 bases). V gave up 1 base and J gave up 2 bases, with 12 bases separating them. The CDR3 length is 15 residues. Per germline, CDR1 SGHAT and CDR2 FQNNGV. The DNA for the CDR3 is TGTGCCAGCAGCTTAGCCGGGACTCTGACCTACGAGCAGTACTTC. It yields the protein CASSLAGTLTYEQYF.

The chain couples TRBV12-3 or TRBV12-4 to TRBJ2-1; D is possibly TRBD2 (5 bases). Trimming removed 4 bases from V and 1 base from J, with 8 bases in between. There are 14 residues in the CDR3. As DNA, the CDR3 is TGTGCCAGCAGTTCACCGGGATCCTACAATGAGCAGTTCTTC. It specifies CASSSPGSYNEQFF.

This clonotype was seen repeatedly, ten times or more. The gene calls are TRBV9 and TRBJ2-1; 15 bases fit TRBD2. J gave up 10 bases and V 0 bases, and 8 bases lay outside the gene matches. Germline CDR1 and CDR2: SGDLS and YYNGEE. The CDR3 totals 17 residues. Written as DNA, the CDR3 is TGTGCCAGCAGCGTAGCTCCAGGGGGACTAGCGGGAGGAGAGCAGTTCTTC. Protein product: CASSVAPGGLAGGEQFF.

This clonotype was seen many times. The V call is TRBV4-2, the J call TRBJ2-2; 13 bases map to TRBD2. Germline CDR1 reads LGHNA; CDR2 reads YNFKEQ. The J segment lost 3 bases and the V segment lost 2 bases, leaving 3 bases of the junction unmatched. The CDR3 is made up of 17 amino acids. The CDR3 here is CASSQPGLAGDTGELFF. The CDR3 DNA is TGTGCCAGCAGCCAACCTGGACTAGCGGGAGACACCGGGGAGCTGTTTTTT.

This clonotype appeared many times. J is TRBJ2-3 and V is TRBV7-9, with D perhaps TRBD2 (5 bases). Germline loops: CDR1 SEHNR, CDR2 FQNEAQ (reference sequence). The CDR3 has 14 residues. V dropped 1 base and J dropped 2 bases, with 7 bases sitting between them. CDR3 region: CASSLGSVTDTQYF. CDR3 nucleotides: TGTGCCAGCAGCTTAGGTAGCGTCACAGATACGCAGTATTTT.

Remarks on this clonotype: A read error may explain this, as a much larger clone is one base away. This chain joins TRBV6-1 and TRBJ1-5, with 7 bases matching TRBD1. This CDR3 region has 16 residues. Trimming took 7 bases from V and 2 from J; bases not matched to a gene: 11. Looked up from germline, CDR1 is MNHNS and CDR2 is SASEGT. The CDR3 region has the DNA TGTGCCAGCAAGACGGAGACAGGGCGTGGCAATCAGCCCCAGCATTTT. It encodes CASKTETGRGNQPQHF.